Below are 28 T cell receptor beta chains sequenced from a single sample in a study of OX40 agonist ivuxolimab in advanced cancers. The table came from immunoSEQ multiplex PCR; TCRdb's copy has only in-frame clones and leaves some out. Here the sample spans 13,000 to 15,000 clones, about 75% being singletons. This specimen was CD4+ or CD8+ T cells sorted from blood, taken in a trial of the OX40 agonist ivuxolimab. These receptors were obtained from an adult with an advanced solid tumor such as melanoma, head and neck, liver or kidney cancer.

The rearrangement joins TRBV25-1 to TRBJ1-3; D remains ambiguous. Germline-derived CDR1 and CDR2 are MGHDK and SYGVNS. CDR3 length: 13 amino acids. The V end was cut by 1 base, the J end by 4 bases, with 5 bases between. The CDR3 DNA sequence: TGTGCCAGCAGTGAATTTCAGGGAAACACCATATATTTT. This encodes CASSEFQGNTIYF.

The chain links TRBV30 to TRBJ2-7; no clear D gene. V was clipped by 2 bases and J by 0 bases, with 8 bases between them. Germline loops: CDR1 GTSNPN, CDR2 SVGIG (reference sequence). The CDR3 runs to 13 residues. CDR3 DNA: TGTGCCTGGAGTCTAGTCTTCTCCTACGAGCAGTACTTC. Encoded protein: CAWSLVFSYEQYF.

This rearrangement joins TRBV30 to TRBJ2-7, with 7 bases that match TRBD1. Germline V gives CDR1 GTSNPN, CDR2 SVGIG (reference sequence). V shed 3 bases, J shed 3 bases, and the junction held 8 bases outside the gene matches. The CDR3 is 14 amino acids. The CDR3 reads CAWSQGVGDYEQYF. CDR3 in DNA: TGTGCCTGGAGCCAGGGGGTAGGGGACTACGAGCAGTACTTC.

The gene calls are TRBV18 and TRBJ2-1; D is possibly TRBD2 (6 bases). V lost 2 bases to trimming and J lost 8 bases, with 10 bases between them. The germline V gene has CDR1 KGHSH and CDR2 LQKENI. The CDR3 covers 13 residues. CDR3: CASSPGGTDEQFF. The CDR3 DNA follows: TGTGCCAGCTCACCAGGGGGGACGGATGAGCAGTTCTTC.

V and J are TRBV2 and TRBJ1-2; D unresolved. Trimming shortened V by 9 bases and J by 4 bases, and 15 bases separated the two germline ends. CDR1 and CDR2 (germline): SNHLY, FYNNEI. This CDR3 has 13 residues. The CDR3 nucleotides read TGTGCCAGACAGAGCCAGGTGGGCTATGGCTACACCTTC. Protein: CARQSQVGYGYTF.

The rearrangement links TRBV7-2 to TRBJ2-7; D may be TRBD1 (6 bases). Germline V gene data show CDR1 as SGHTA and CDR2 as FQGNSA. Between the trimmed V and J ends, which lost 5 bases and 6 bases, there was a span of 14 bases. The length of the CDR3 is 13 residues. CDR3 residues: CASSGMGQPEQYF. As DNA, the CDR3 is TGTGCCAGCAGCGGGATGGGACAACCCGAGCAGTACTTC.

The CDR3 loop reads CASSSADRQTQYF. The CDR3 bases are TGTGCCAGCAGTTCGGCGGACAGGCAGACCCAGTACTTC. The V gene is TRBV27, the J gene TRBJ2-5, with 7 positions matching TRBD1. In germline, CDR1 is MNHEY, CDR2 SMNVEV (reference sequence). The CDR3 sequence is 13 residues long. Unmatched junction bases numbered 5, after V lost 4 bases and J lost 6 bases.

Here the CDR3 DNA reads TGCGCCAGCAGCCCCACAGGTTCCACTGAAGCTTTCTTT. It is translated as CASSPTGSTEAFF. The rearrangement joins TRBV4-1 to TRBJ1-1; TRBD1 is a possible D gene (5 bases). CDR3 length equals 13 residues. Between the trimmed V and J ends, which lost 4 bases and 4 bases, there was a span of 10 bases. Germline V gives CDR1 MGHRA, CDR2 YSYEKL.

This clone was detected a few times. The chain carries TRBV15 and TRBJ2-7; 11 nucleotides agree with TRBD2. The V gene's germline CDR1 is LNHNV and CDR2 YYDKDF (reference sequence). J gave up 2 bases and V 4 bases, and 4 bases lay outside the gene matches. The CDR3 consists of 15 residues. The CDR3 DNA reads TGTGCCACCAGCATTAGCGGGGGGGGTCCCTACGAGCAGTACTTC. This codes for CATSISGGGPYEQYF.

The chain employs TRBV29-1 and TRBJ1-3; no clear D gene. Germline lookup yields CDR1 SQVTM and CDR2 ANQGSEA. This CDR3 contains 12 residues. V dropped 5 bases and J dropped 1 base, with 6 bases sitting between them. The CDR3 DNA sequence: TGCAGCGTTAAGGAATCTGGAAACACCATATATTTT. Protein: CSVKESGNTIYF.

The V gene is TRBV7-9, the J gene TRBJ2-7; no clear D. Germline CDR1 is SEHNR and CDR2 is FQNEAQ (reference sequence). With 5 bases removed from V and 0 bases from J, the gap between germline ends came to 11 bases. There are 14 residues in the CDR3. In DNA form, the CDR3 reads TGTGCCAGCAGCCCCAGTGGAGTCTCCTACGAGCAGTACTTC. This sequence encodes CASSPSGVSYEQYF.

The chain is built from TRBV27 and TRBJ1-1; D unclear. Trimming cost V 7 bases and J 3 bases, with 9 bases left between them. The CDR3 is 12 amino acids. Germline values: CDR1 MNHEY, CDR2 SMNVEV (reference sequence). The DNA for the CDR3 is TGTGCCAGCACCGCGCCTGACACTGAAGCTTTCTTT. Encoded protein: CASTAPDTEAFF.

The rearrangement links TRBV5-6 to TRBJ2-1; D is possibly TRBD1 (5 bases). The germline V and J ends were trimmed by 3 bases and 4 bases, with 14 bases remaining between them. The CDR3 extends over 15 amino acids. Germline assignment: CDR1 SGHDT and CDR2 YYEEEE. DNA of the CDR3: TGTGCCAGCAGCTCAGCGCCAGGGTCATACAATGAGCAGTTCTTC. It encodes CASSSAPGSYNEQFF.

The rearrangement uses TRBV9 and TRBJ2-2; perhaps D is TRBD1 or TRBD2 (6 bases each). There are 18 residues in the CDR3. Looked up from germline, CDR1 is SGDLS and CDR2 is YYNGEE. The V gene lost 0 bases and the J gene lost 0 bases, with 15 bases spanning the gap. The CDR3 DNA reads as TGTGCCAGCAGCGTAGAGGGGGACTTGTCCGCGAACACCGGGGAGCTGTTTTTT. Its translation: CASSVEGDLSANTGELFF.

The chain couples TRBV28 to TRBJ1-1, with D perhaps TRBD1 (6 bases). V was clipped by 2 bases and J by 0 bases, with 19 bases between them. Germline loops: CDR1 MDHEN, CDR2 SYDVKM. CDR3 length: 18 amino acids. The CDR3 sequence: CASSLTRRGIGVNTEAFF. The DNA for the CDR3 is TGTGCCAGCAGTTTAACTCGCAGGGGAATAGGGGTGAACACTGAAGCTTTCTTT.

A few counts support this clone. The V call is TRBV11-2, the J call TRBJ2-2; D perhaps matches TRBD2 (5 bases). V lost 4 bases and J lost 3, with 18 bases in between. The CDR3 is 17 amino acids. Looked up from germline, CDR1 is SGHAT and CDR2 is FQNNGV. Here the CDR3 reads CASSSPLIWEYTGELFF. The CDR3 DNA follows: TGTGCCAGCAGCTCTCCCCTTATTTGGGAGTACACCGGGGAGCTGTTTTTT.

This clone was seen a few times. V is TRBV13 and J is TRBJ2-3; 7 nucleotides agree with TRBD2. The germline CDR1 and CDR2 sequences are PRHDT and FYEKMQ (reference sequence). This CDR3 spans 16 amino acids. The trim removed 6 bases at V and 4 bases at J, leaving 13 bases unmatched. The CDR3 sequence: CASSSSGGGGPDTQYF. The CDR3 DNA reads TGTGCCAGCAGTTCTAGCGGTGGAGGCGGGCCAGATACGCAGTATTTT.

The CDR3 DNA follows: TGCGCCAGCAGCTTGGGACTAGCGGGAGATACCGGGGAGCTGTTTTTT. Translated: CASSLGLAGDTGELFF. This rearrangement joins TRBV5-1 to TRBJ2-2; 12 bases agree with TRBD2. J was trimmed by 5 bases and V by 0 bases; bases with no gene match: 2. Per the germline V gene, CDR1 is SGHRS and CDR2 is YFSETQ. The CDR3 is 16 residues long.

Only a few counts were recorded for this clone. This CDR3 reads CASSYLQTTNEKLFF. CDR3 nucleotide sequence: TGTGCCAGCAGCTATCTCCAAACAACTAATGAAAAACTGTTTTTT. The chain couples TRBV11-2 to TRBJ1-4; D is uncertain. Trimming left V 4 bases short and J 0 bases short, with 9 bases between. Germline loops: CDR1 SGHAT, CDR2 FQNNGV. This CDR3 has 15 residues. Looking up the rest from reference TRBV11-2 and TRBJ1-4 gives the full variable domain: EAGVAQSPRYKIIEKRQSVAFWCNPISGHATLYWYQQILGQGPKLLIQFQNNGVVDDSQLPKDRFSAERLKGVDSTLKIQPAKLEDSAVYLCASSYLQTTNEKLFFGSGTQLSVL.

This chain connects TRBV29-1 to TRBJ2-1, with 11 bases fitting TRBD2. V shed 6 bases, J shed 0 bases, and the junction held 4 bases outside the gene matches. Germline V gene data show CDR1 as SQVTM and CDR2 as ANQGSEA. This CDR3 is 15 amino acids long. CDR3 protein: CSVAGTSGSYNEQFF. CDR3 DNA: TGCAGCGTCGCCGGGACTAGCGGCTCCTACAATGAGCAGTTCTTC.

The chain recombines TRBV29-1 with TRBJ1-1, with 7 bases identical to TRBD1. This CDR3 spans 12 amino acids. The V gene's germline CDR1 is SQVTM and CDR2 ANQGSEA. The V segment lost 7 bases and the J segment 3 bases; nucleotides outside the gene matches: 5. CDR3 protein: CSDLTGDTEAFF. The CDR3 DNA reads as TGCAGCGACTTAACAGGGGACACTGAAGCTTTCTTT.

V gene TRBV10-1 combines with J gene TRBJ2-4; D is tentatively TRBD1 or TRBD2 (5 bases each). CDR3 length equals 14 residues. Germline loops: CDR1 WNHNN, CDR2 SYGVQD (reference sequence). Trimming removed 2 bases from V and 7 bases from J, with 12 bases in between. The CDR3 region is CASSERDRANIQYF. DNA for the CDR3: TGCGCCAGCAGTGAGCGGGACCGGGCGAACATTCAGTACTTC.

The chain carries TRBV27 and TRBJ1-1; 9 bases line up with TRBD1. This CDR3 has 12 residues. CDR1 and CDR2 (germline): MNHEY, SMNVEV (reference sequence). The junction had 8 bases not matched to a gene; V was cut back by 8 bases and J by 10 bases. The CDR3 loop reads CASYNPGQGAFF. The DNA of the CDR3 is TGTGCCAGCTACAATCCGGGACAGGGAGCTTTCTTT.

The V gene is TRBV7-9, the J gene TRBJ2-1; D call uncertain. Trimming shortened V by 0 bases and J by 10 bases, and 13 bases separated the two germline ends. Germline V lookup: CDR1 SEHNR, CDR2 FQNEAQ (reference sequence). This CDR3 region has 14 residues. The chain's CDR3 is CASSLALDSREQFF. The CDR3 DNA sequence: TGTGCCAGCAGCTTAGCGCTGGATAGCCGGGAGCAGTTCTTC. The variable domain in full, with the rest retrieved from reference TRBV7-9 and TRBJ2-1, is DTGVSQNPRHKITKRGQNVTFRCDPISEHNRLYWYRQTLGQGPEFLTYFQNEAQLEKSRLLSDRFSAERPKGSFSTLEIQRTEQGDSAMYLCASSLALDSREQFFGPGTRLTVL.

The V and J genes are TRBV5-6 and TRBJ2-7; 11 nucleotides match TRBD1. The V gene end was trimmed by 2 bases and the J gene end by 5 bases; junction bases not matched to a gene: 3. There are 14 residues in the CDR3. Germline-derived CDR1 and CDR2 are SGHDT and YYEEEE. The CDR3 sequence is CASSFWTGGNEQYF. In DNA form, the CDR3 reads TGTGCCAGCAGCTTTTGGACAGGGGGCAACGAGCAGTACTTC.

DNA for the CDR3: TGTGCCACCAGTCCGAGCGGGGGGGCCAATGAGCAGTTCTTC. As protein: CATSPSGGANEQFF. V usage is TRBV15 and J usage is TRBJ2-1; 10 bases match TRBD2. The CDR3 length is 14 residues. Trimming removed 6 bases from V and 6 bases from J; junction bases left unmatched: 5. The germline gives CDR1 LNHNV, CDR2 YYDKDF (reference sequence).

This clone rates as medium-sized. The V gene is TRBV4-3, the J gene TRBJ2-7, with 7 bases lining up with TRBD2. Germline lookup yields CDR1 LGHNA and CDR2 YSLEER. The CDR3 spans 15 residues. Trimming took 0 bases from V and 0 from J; bases not matched to a gene: 2. The CDR3 coding sequence is TGCGCCAGCAGCCAAGACGGCGGGGGCTCCTACGAGCAGTACTTC. As protein: CASSQDGGGSYEQYF.

This chain links TRBV27 with TRBJ2-1, with D possibly being TRBD2 (6 bases). The V gene's germline CDR1 is MNHEY and CDR2 SMNVEV (reference sequence). V lost 5 bases and J 2 bases, leaving 10 bases between the germline ends. This CDR3 is built from 14 residues. CDR3 amino acids: CASSRGNTYNEQFF. In nucleotides, the CDR3 is TGTGCCAGCAGTCGGGGGAACACCTACAATGAGCAGTTCTTC.